This T cell receptor (beta chain) was documented in a study of blood T cells in healthy people across ages. In this sample, this clonotype turned up many times. Its matching antigen is unknown. Study outcomes and limitations: The authors considered diversity estimates from one million T cells to be underestimates.

Combining a sample-barcoded 5' primer with a J-beta primer mix, a second PCR ran for about 7 to 11 cycles. Each cDNA was tagged by a template-switch adaptor containing 12 random nucleotides. TCRdb reprocessed the 5' RACE reads via MiXCR and lists one record per CDR3 protein. The sample has about 1.6 million distinct CDR3 sequences; around 36% are singletons. The source material was blood. This receptor was taken from a woman in her thirties in good health.

The DNA for the CDR3 is TGTGCCAGCAGTCTACTGGGACAGGGGGGCGAAAAACTGTTTTTT. Its translation is CASSLLGQGGEKLFF. The V gene is TRBV6-6, the J gene TRBJ1-4; 11 bases map to TRBD1. Germline CDR1 MNHNY, CDR2 SVGAGI (reference sequence). Trimming took 5 bases from V and 8 from J; bases not matched to a gene: 7. This CDR3 is 15 amino acids long.